A single T cell receptor (beta chain) is shown here with its context. Its matching antigen is unknown. This record comes from a study of OX40 agonist ivuxolimab in advanced cancers. As for the study in general: Two cutaneous melanoma patients and one hepatocellular carcinoma patient, three in all, had partial responses.

Germline values: CDR1 SGHTA, CDR2 FQGNSA. This CDR3 contains 15 residues. The ends lost 5 bases at V and 4 bases at J; junction bases unmatched: 8. Overall study results and limits: Blood T cells, both CD4+ and CD8+, expanded clonally by week 6 at 0.1 to 3.0 mg/kg.

The table came from immunoSEQ multiplex PCR; TCRdb's copy has only in-frame clones and leaves some out. The profile shows tens of thousands of clones, about 88% of them singletons. This TCR came from an adult with an advanced solid tumor such as melanoma, head and neck, liver or kidney cancer. The chain recombines TRBV7-2 with TRBJ2-1; 7 bases map to TRBD1. The sample was CD4+ or CD8+ T cells sorted from blood, taken in a trial of the OX40 agonist ivuxolimab. The CDR3 DNA reads as TGTGCCAGCAGCCCACAGGGGACAACTTACAATGAGCAGTTCTTC. Its translation: CASSPQGTTYNEQFF. Together with reference TRBV7-2 and TRBJ2-1, the CDR3 gives the full variable domain: GAGVSQSPSNKVTEKGKDVELRCDPISGHTALYWYRQSLGQGLEFLIYFQGNSAPDKSGLPSDRFSAERTGGSVSTLTIQRTQQEDSAVYLCASSPQGTTYNEQFFGPGTRLTVL.